These 25 T cell receptor beta chains originate from one sample sequenced in a study of identical twins. MiXCR was run by TCRdb on the 5' RACE reads, yielding one entry per CDR3 protein. Of a few hundred thousand distinct CDR3 sequences in the sample, 9.5% to 10% were seen once. This sample also appeared in a second study, on yellow fever vaccine responses in identical twins.

The sequenced material came from PBMCs. These receptors all come from a young woman in good health.

In its sample, this clonotype was seen many times. The chain is built from TRBV11-2 and TRBJ2-5, with TRBD2 identical over 10 bases. There are 15 residues in the CDR3. The V and J ends lost 4 bases and 2 bases, in that order; junction bases with no gene match: 4. Looked up from germline, CDR1 is SGHAT and CDR2 is FQNNGV. CDR3 amino acids: CASSSLAGKQETQYF. As DNA, the CDR3 is TGTGCCAGCAGCTCACTAGCGGGGAAACAAGAGACCCAGTACTTC.

This clonotype has a count of ten or more. The chain has TRBV18 and TRBJ1-3; D gene ambiguous. V lost 3 bases, J lost 0 bases, and 9 bases lay in between. The V gene's germline CDR1 is KGHSH and CDR2 LQKENI. There are 15 residues in the CDR3. CDR3 protein: CASSPGIGSGNTIYF. The CDR3 bases are TGTGCCAGCTCACCGGGCATCGGCTCTGGAAACACCATATATTTT.

This clonotype was observed a handful of times. This rearrangement joins TRBV3-1 to TRBJ1-3, with 7 bases matching TRBD1. Germline V gene lookup returns CDR1 LGHDT and CDR2 YNNKEL (reference sequence). CDR3 length: 16 residues. J lost 4 bases, V lost 4 bases, and 10 bases had no gene match. The CDR3 coding sequence is TGTGCCAGCAGCCCTTGGACAGGCGTGACGGGAAACACCATATATTTT. Its translation is CASSPWTGVTGNTIYF.

This clonotype was recorded a few times. The chain is built from TRBV19 and TRBJ2-3; possible D gene TRBD2, 6 bases. Looked up from germline, CDR1 is LNHDA and CDR2 is SQIVND (reference sequence). There are 12 residues in the CDR3. The V gene lost 5 bases and the J gene lost 9 bases, with 12 bases spanning the gap. CDR3 protein: CASSARLETQYF. For the CDR3, the DNA is TGTGCCAGTAGTGCCCGACTAGAGACGCAGTATTTT.

This clonotype was seen a handful of times. This chain uses TRBV11-1 with TRBJ2-5, with D uncertain. CDR1 and CDR2 (germline): SGHAT, FQDESV (reference sequence). The CDR3 runs to 12 residues. The germline V and J ends were trimmed by 4 bases and 5 bases, with 8 bases remaining between them. The CDR3 coding sequence is TGTGCCAGCAGCTCCATGCGGGAGACCCAGTACTTC. Translating it yields CASSSMRETQYF.

This clonotype has ten or more counts. The gene calls are TRBV28 and TRBJ2-1; D not certain. Looked up from germline, CDR1 is MDHEN and CDR2 is SYDVKM. V shed 7 bases and J shed 8 bases, with 18 bases lying between them. CDR3 length: 14 residues. In DNA form, the CDR3 reads TGTGCCAGCAAACTACCAATTAATCCCCATGAGCAGTTCTTC. Translating it yields CASKLPINPHEQFF.

Details on this clonotype: A much larger clone differs by one base, so this may be a read error. The rearrangement uses TRBV6-5 and TRBJ2-5; D perhaps matches TRBD2 (6 bases). The V gene's germline CDR1 is MNHEY and CDR2 SVGAGI. CDR3 length: 18 residues. The CDR3 loop is CASSYTTLSAGTKETLYF. The DNA for the CDR3 is TGTGCCAGCAGTTACACCACCTTAAGCGCGGGGACCAAAGAGACCCTGTACTTC.

This clonotype was counted between two and nine times. This sequence joins TRBV6-1 and TRBJ2-2, with 9 bases matching TRBD1. There are 16 residues in the CDR3. Germline-derived CDR1 and CDR2 are MNHNS and SASEGT. The junction had 10 bases not matched to a gene; V was cut back by 5 bases and J by 6 bases. CDR3 in amino acids: CASSRKTGTGSGELFF. The CDR3 DNA sequence: TGTGCCAGCAGTAGAAAAACCGGGACAGGGTCCGGGGAGCTGTTTTTT.

The chain combines TRBV20-1 with TRBJ2-5; D may correspond to TRBD1 or TRBD2 (5 bases each). CDR1 and CDR2 (germline): DFQATT, SNEGSKA (reference sequence). This CDR3 has 14 residues. Between the trimmed V and J ends, which lost 2 bases and 7 bases, there was a span of 17 bases. The CDR3 is CSARRDLEGRTQYF. CDR3 bases: TGCAGTGCTAGAAGGGACCTCGAAGGGAGGACCCAGTACTTC.

The rearrangement joins TRBV7-2 to TRBJ1-4; the D gene is possibly TRBD1 (5 bases). In germline, CDR1 is SGHTA, CDR2 FQGNSA. The CDR3 loop spans 14 amino acids. Trimming took 5 bases from V and 8 from J, leaving 15 bases between them. The CDR3 region has the DNA TGTGCCAGCAGCCCGCTCGGGGGTCGGGAAAAACTGTTTTTT. The encoded protein is CASSPLGGREKLFF. The full variable domain, in which reference TRBV7-2 and TRBJ1-4 provide the parts outside the CDR3, is GAGVSQSPSNKVTEKGKDVELRCDPISGHTALYWYRQSLGQGLEFLIYFQGNSAPDKSGLPSDRFSAERTGGSVSTLTIQRTQQEDSAVYLCASSPLGGREKLFFGSGTQLSVL.

About this clonotype itself: A read error may produce the germline difference seen at one junction end. This chain joins TRBV6-2 or TRBV6-3 and TRBJ1-1; the match to TRBD1 covers 10 bases. Germline CDR1 reads MNHEY; CDR2 reads SVGEGT. The CDR3 is 20 residues long. This CDR3 reads CASSYSLSLRDRGLNTEAFF. In DNA form, the CDR3 reads TGTGCCAGCAGCTACTCCCTCTCCCTCCGGGACAGGGGTCTGAACACTGAAGCTTTCTTT.

Many counts were recorded for this clonotype. The V gene is TRBV12-3 or TRBV12-4, the J gene TRBJ2-3, with D possibly matching TRBD2 (7 bases). CDR3 length: 16 residues. The V end was cut by 3 bases, the J end by 1 base, with 14 bases between. The CDR3 DNA reads as TGTGCCAGCAGTTTTTTCTCGGGGGGCGGCACAGATACGCAGTATTTT. It translates to CASSFFSGGGTDTQYF.

This clonotype occurred a few times. J is TRBJ2-1 and V is TRBV4-3; D remains unclear. CDR1 is LGHNA, CDR2 YSLEER, per germline. The CDR3 sequence is 12 residues long. V was cut by 3 bases and J by 5 bases, with 5 bases left in between. CDR3 sequence (DNA): TGCGCCAGCAGCCAGGGCAACAATGAGCAGTTCTTC. Translation gives CASSQGNNEQFF.

The chain is built from TRBV20-1 and TRBJ2-5; a weak D match, TRBD2 (6 bases). The CDR3 covers 15 residues. V was trimmed by 0 bases and J by 0 bases, leaving 11 bases between them. The germline V gene has CDR1 DFQATT and CDR2 SNEGSKA (reference sequence). CDR3 nucleotide sequence: TGCAGTGCTAGAGACGGGACTGTGTACCAAGAGACCCAGTACTTC. It yields the protein CSARDGTVYQETQYF.

This clonotype was detected a few times. V usage is TRBV24-1 and J usage is TRBJ2-7, with D hard to call. This CDR3 contains 14 residues. V lost 2 bases and J 0 bases, leaving 7 bases between the germline ends. From germline, CDR1 is KGHDR and CDR2 SFDVKD. As DNA, the CDR3 is TGTGCCACCAGTGATTCGGTCAGCTCCTACGAGCAGTACTTC. Translation: CATSDSVSSYEQYF.

This sequence joins TRBV7-8 and TRBJ2-5; 8 nucleotides agree with TRBD1. This CDR3 spans 14 amino acids. With 4 bases clipped from V and 6 bases from J, the junction kept 7 bases outside the gene matches. From germline, CDR1 is SGHVS and CDR2 FQNEAQ. The CDR3 DNA follows: TGTGCCAGCAGCTATACAGGGGGGAAAAAGACCCAGTACTTC. Protein product: CASSYTGGKKTQYF.

The CDR3 spells CASSIGQGVGQPQHF. In DNA, the CDR3 is TGTGCCAGCAGCATCGGACAGGGAGTAGGTCAGCCCCAGCATTTT. The rearrangement uses TRBV7-6 and TRBJ1-5, with 8 bases fitting TRBD1. CDR1 is SGHVS and CDR2 is FNYEAQ in the germline V gene. V was pared by 5 bases and J by 6 bases, with 9 bases of the junction left unmatched. The CDR3 covers 15 residues.

The rearrangement joins TRBV12-3 or TRBV12-4 to TRBJ1-1; D remains unclear. The CDR3 is 14 amino acids. The V end lost 3 bases, the J end lost 5 bases, and 13 bases lay between the germline ends. CDR3 bases: TGTGCCAGCAGTTTGATGCGGGGTGGTACTGAAGCTTTCTTT. Protein: CASSLMRGGTEAFF.

The V call is TRBV20-1, the J call TRBJ1-6; TRBD1 matches 9 bases. The germline CDR1 and CDR2 sequences are DFQATT and SNEGSKA (reference sequence). V shed 6 bases, J shed 10 bases, and the junction held 13 bases outside the gene matches. There are 15 residues in the CDR3. CDR3: CSARTGEAIRSPLHF. The CDR3 nucleotides read TGCAGTGCCAGGACAGGGGAAGCAATTAGGTCACCCCTCCACTTT.

This clonotype was observed at least ten times. This rearrangement joins TRBV7-9 to TRBJ2-2; D is tentatively TRBD1 or TRBD2 (5 bases each). CDR3 length: 14 amino acids. V lost 5 bases and J lost 7, with 14 bases in between. Germline CDR1 and CDR2: SEHNR and FQNEAQ (reference sequence). The CDR3 reads CASSPDWDGGELFF. The CDR3 DNA reads TGTGCCAGCAGCCCGGACTGGGACGGCGGGGAGCTGTTTTTT.

This clonotype was detected ten times or more. The rearrangement uses TRBV7-2 and TRBJ2-7, with 8 bases aligning to TRBD2. Germline V gene sequence: CDR1 SGHTA, CDR2 FQGNSA. CDR3 size: 15 residues. The V and J ends lost 2 bases and 3 bases, in that order; junction bases with no gene match: 6. The DNA for the CDR3 is TGTGCCAGCAGCTTATATCGGGGGGGCAGCTACGAGCAGTACTTC. It specifies CASSLYRGGSYEQYF.

This clonotype was picked up many times. The rearrangement uses TRBV20-1 and TRBJ2-1; 8 bases align to TRBD2. This CDR3 contains 15 residues. The germline V gene encodes CDR1 DFQATT and CDR2 SNEGSKA (reference sequence). Trimming removed 0 bases from V and 6 bases from J; junction bases left unmatched: 7. In DNA form, the CDR3 reads TGCAGTGCTAGAGATCACGGGGGGGCCCTCAATGAGCAGTTCTTC. It specifies CSARDHGGALNEQFF.

This clonotype came up many times. The V and J genes are TRBV5-1 and TRBJ2-6, with 7 nucleotides matching TRBD1. The V segment lost 3 bases and the J segment 0 bases; nucleotides outside the gene matches: 0. The germline gives CDR1 SGHRS, CDR2 YFSETQ. The CDR3 is 15 amino acids. CDR3 sequence reads: CASSWTGSGANVLTF. The CDR3 DNA is TGCGCCAGCAGCTGGACAGGCTCTGGGGCCAACGTCCTGACTTTC.

The table lists this clonotype with a few counts. The chain combines TRBV13 with TRBJ2-3; D gene uncertain. V lost 7 bases, J lost 2 bases, and 19 bases lay in between. Germline loops: CDR1 PRHDT, CDR2 FYEKMQ (reference sequence). The CDR3 length is 16 residues. The DNA for the CDR3 is TGTGCCAGCAATCTTCAACTTGTTCAGGACACAGATACGCAGTATTTT. Its translation is CASNLQLVQDTDTQYF. The full variable domain, completed using reference TRBV13 and TRBJ2-3, is AAGVIQSPRHLIKEKRETATLKCYPIPRHDTVYWYQQGPGQDPQFLISFYEKMQSDKGSIPDRFSAQQFSDYHSELNMSSLELGDSALYFCASNLQLVQDTDTQYFGPGTRLTVL.

V is TRBV7-2 and J is TRBJ2-7; 9 bases fit TRBD1. Germline V gives CDR1 SGHTA, CDR2 FQGNSA. This CDR3 region has 17 residues. V gave up 6 bases and J gave up 0 bases; unmatched junction bases: 12. Here the CDR3 reads CASRSTTPGQGSYEQYF. CDR3 nucleotide sequence: TGTGCCAGCAGATCGACCACTCCGGGACAGGGCTCCTACGAGCAGTACTTC.